A single sample gave rise to the 29 T cell receptor beta chains below, sequenced in a study of cytomegalovirus exposure and HLA in healthy donors. PCR was performed using 60 Vbeta and 13 Jbeta primers. Sequencing used immunoSEQ multiplex PCR; TCRdb keeps in-frame clones, though not all of them. The table includes over 100,000 clones, 55% to 75% detected once. Material: PBMCs. The receptors were sampled from a man aged 30 to 39 in good health and CMV-seropositive.

The chain uses TRBV7-6 and TRBJ1-6, with unresolved D. CDR3 length: 13 residues. V lost 5 bases and J 8 bases, leaving 10 bases between the germline ends. Germline CDR1 is SGHVS and CDR2 is FNYEAQ. This CDR3 reads CASSRSTDSPLHF. Here the CDR3 DNA reads TGTGCCAGCAGCCGTAGCACGGATTCACCCCTCCACTTT.

This clone was recorded at least ten times. V gene TRBV7-9 combines with J gene TRBJ1-2; D is perhaps TRBD1 (6 bases). Germline V gives CDR1 SEHNR, CDR2 FQNEAQ (reference sequence). The V gene lost 5 bases and the J gene lost 4 bases, with 20 bases spanning the gap. The CDR3 length is 16 residues. CDR3 in amino acids: CASSPNLRTVFYGYTF. For the CDR3, the DNA is TGTGCCAGCAGCCCCAACCTACGGACAGTTTTCTATGGCTACACCTTC.

This clone was found a few times. The chain combines TRBV27 with TRBJ1-2, with 7 nucleotides matching TRBD1. CDR3 length: 17 residues. Germline CDR1 reads MNHEY; CDR2 reads SMNVEV (reference sequence). The trim removed 1 base at V and 1 base at J, leaving 9 bases unmatched. CDR3 sequence: CASSLFGGGASNYGYTF. The CDR3 nucleotides read TGTGCCAGCAGTTTATTTGGAGGGGGCGCTAGTAACTATGGCTACACCTTC.

This rearrangement joins TRBV19 to TRBJ1-2; 9 bases match TRBD1. The CDR3 is 18 amino acids. V was clipped by 4 bases and J by 4 bases; unmatched bases: 16. In germline, CDR1 is LNHDA, CDR2 SQIVND (reference sequence). CDR3 in amino acids: CASSTRNLDRGRGYGYTF. The CDR3 bases are TGTGCCAGTAGTACAAGGAACCTGGACAGGGGAAGAGGCTATGGCTACACCTTC.

This clone was counted a single time. V is TRBV6-1 and J is TRBJ2-5; the D is unclear. Per germline, CDR1 MNHNS and CDR2 SASEGT. The ends were cut back, 4 bases at V and 1 base at J, with 7 bases in the middle. This CDR3 is built from 13 residues. Here the CDR3 reads CASSVTGQETQYF. DNA for the CDR3: TGTGCCAGCAGTGTAACGGGCCAAGAGACCCAGTACTTC.

The genes are TRBV10-3 and TRBJ1-2, with D unclear. CDR3 size: 11 residues. V was trimmed by 6 bases and J by 4 bases, leaving 6 bases between them. From germline, CDR1 is ENHRY and CDR2 SYGVKD. The CDR3 sequence: CAIRGSYGYTF. The CDR3 bases are TGTGCCATCAGGGGGAGCTATGGCTACACCTTC.

The J gene is TRBJ2-7, the V gene TRBV6-7, with TRBD1 matching over 7 bases. TRBV6-7 is recorded as an ORF, its role being uncertain. V lost 7 bases and J lost 0; bases outside the gene matches: 6. CDR3 length: 14 amino acids. CDR3 bases: TGTGCCAGCACCCCGGGACAGAGCTCCTACGAGCAGTACGTC. Translated: CASTPGQSSYEQYV.

The CDR3 DNA reads TGTGCCAGCAGCCCTGGACAGGGGAACACTGAAGCTTTCTTT. It specifies CASSPGQGNTEAFF. The J gene is TRBJ1-1, the V gene TRBV7-3; 8 bases are a match to TRBD1. Per the germline V gene, CDR1 is SGHTA and CDR2 is FQGTGA. The CDR3 is 14 residues long. The J segment lost 1 base and the V segment lost 5 bases, leaving 3 bases of the junction unmatched.

The chain links TRBV11-3 to TRBJ2-6, with 8 positions matching TRBD1. This CDR3 spans 16 amino acids. Germline lookup yields CDR1 SGHNT and CDR2 YENEEA. The V and J ends lost 5 bases and 3 bases, in that order; junction bases with no gene match: 6. The CDR3 sequence: CASSPQGASGANVLTF. The CDR3 DNA reads as TGTGCCAGCAGCCCGCAGGGGGCGAGTGGGGCCAACGTCCTGACTTTC. Complete variable domain (other parts from reference TRBV11-3 and TRBJ2-6): EAGVVQSPRYKIIEKKQPVAFWCNPISGHNTLYWYLQNLGQGPELLIRYENEEAVDDSQLPKDRFSAERLKGVDSTLKIQPAELGDSAVYLCASSPQGASGANVLTFGAGSRLTVL.

The chain is built from TRBV7-2 and TRBJ2-3; 10 nucleotides match TRBD2. After removal of 5 bases from V and 3 bases from J, the junction contained 2 bases not matched to a gene. The V gene's germline CDR1 is SGHTA and CDR2 FQGNSA. The CDR3 has 14 amino acids. CDR3 amino acids: CASSPGLATDTQYF. In nucleotides, the CDR3 is TGTGCCAGCAGCCCGGGACTAGCGACAGATACGCAGTATTTT.

This clone was counted a few times. The genes are TRBV27 and TRBJ1-5; D gene unclear. This CDR3 has 12 residues. V gave up 3 bases and J gave up 5 bases, with 5 bases separating them. The germline V gene encodes CDR1 MNHEY and CDR2 SMNVEV (reference sequence). CDR3 bases: TGTGCCAGCAGTTTCTTCGATCAGCCCCAGCATTTT. Amino acids: CASSFFDQPQHF.

Here the CDR3 reads CAWSGTVLHYGYTF. The DNA of the CDR3 is TGTGCCTGGAGTGGGACAGTCTTACACTATGGCTACACCTTC. This rearrangement joins TRBV30 to TRBJ1-2; tentative D call: TRBD1 (6 bases). Trimming removed 1 base at V and 3 bases at J, with 12 bases between. There are 14 residues in the CDR3. CDR1 and CDR2 (germline): GTSNPN, SVGIG (reference sequence).

This clone was seen just once. The chain carries TRBV28 and TRBJ2-1, with 10 positions matching TRBD1. This CDR3 is 15 amino acids long. With V trimmed by 2 bases and J by 2 bases, 0 bases remained unmatched. The germline V gene encodes CDR1 MDHEN and CDR2 SYDVKM. The CDR3 here is CASSLDRGPYNEQFF. DNA of the CDR3: TGTGCCAGCAGTTTAGACAGGGGGCCCTACAATGAGCAGTTCTTC. The whole variable domain, filled in from reference TRBV28 and TRBJ2-1, reads DVKVTQSSRYLVKRTGEKVFLECVQDMDHENMFWYRQDPGLGLRLIYFSYDVKMKEKGDIPEGYSVSREKKERFSLILESASTNQTSMYLCASSLDRGPYNEQFFGPGTRLTVL.

A few counts support this clone. The rearrangement joins TRBV5-4 to TRBJ2-3; D call uncertain. V shed 1 base and J shed 2 bases, with 11 bases lying between them. Germline V gives CDR1 SGHNT, CDR2 YYREEE (reference sequence). CDR3 length: 15 residues. The CDR3 is CASSLPGSNTDTQYF. CDR3 sequence (DNA): TGTGCCAGCAGCTTGCCCGGGTCGAACACAGATACGCAGTATTTT.

The chain has TRBV11-3 and TRBJ2-7, with 7 nucleotides matching TRBD2. Germline lookup yields CDR1 SGHNT and CDR2 YENEEA. The CDR3 is 15 amino acids. The junction had 7 bases not matched to a gene; V was cut back by 5 bases and J by 0 bases. The CDR3 DNA sequence: TGTGCCAGCAGCCTTGGGGGGGGAAGCTCCTACGAGCAGTACGTC. This gives the protein CASSLGGGSSYEQYV.

J is TRBJ1-3 and V is TRBV7-3; 7 nucleotides line up with TRBD1. There are 15 residues in the CDR3. Germline CDR1 and CDR2: SGHTA and FQGTGA. V lost 4 bases, J lost 1 base, and 4 bases stayed unmatched. CDR3 sequence: CASSSAGGSGNTIYF. The DNA for the CDR3 is TGTGCCAGCAGCTCCGCAGGGGGATCTGGAAACACCATATATTTT.

J is TRBJ2-7 and V is TRBV12-5, with TRBD1 identical over 7 bases. Germline V gene sequence: CDR1 LGHNT, CDR2 FRNRAP. The V segment lost 0 bases and the J segment 0 bases; nucleotides outside the gene matches: 5. The CDR3 runs to 16 residues. The CDR3 region is CASGLVGQFRSYEQYF. In DNA, the CDR3 is TGTGCTAGTGGTTTGGTGGGACAGTTTCGCTCCTACGAGCAGTACTTC.

In regard to this clone: The junction and the germline gene differ at one end; a read error may be behind it. The genes are TRBV19 and TRBJ2-6; 8 positions match TRBD2. The CDR3 has 17 amino acids. CDR1 is LNHDA, CDR2 SQIVND, per germline (reference sequence). The CDR3 loop is CASRIAGTHSGANVLTF. The CDR3 DNA sequence: TGTGCCAGTAGGATAGCGGGAACCCACTCTGGGGCCAACGTCCTGACTTTC.

The chain carries TRBV28 and TRBJ1-5; tentative D call: TRBD1 (5 bases). Germline V gene sequence: CDR1 MDHEN, CDR2 SYDVKM. Deletions cut 3 bases from V and 6 bases from J, with 9 bases between. This CDR3 has 13 residues. CDR3 protein: CASSLGQPQPQHF. DNA of the CDR3: TGTGCCAGCAGTTTGGGGCAGCCTCAGCCCCAGCATTTT.

A few counts support this clone. At one of its ends the junction is not consistent with the germline gene, which may arise from a read error. Other DNA sequences in the same sample also yield this CDR3. V gene TRBV11-3 combines with J gene TRBJ2-7; D not resolved. The CDR3 totals 14 residues. From germline, CDR1 is SGHNT and CDR2 YENEEA. CDR3: CASSLGSGSYEQYF. The CDR3 DNA reads as TGTGCCAGCAGTTTAGGGTCCGGTTCCTACGAGCAGTACTTC.

The chain uses TRBV19 and TRBJ2-4; TRBD1 aligns across 9 bases. The CDR3 contains 17 residues. J gave up 0 bases and V 7 bases, and 10 bases lay outside the gene matches. In germline, CDR1 is LNHDA, CDR2 SQIVND (reference sequence). The CDR3 region is CASMAQGQGLAKNIQYF. The CDR3 nucleotides read TGTGCCAGTATGGCCCAGGGACAGGGACTAGCCAAAAACATTCAGTACTTC.

The chain joins TRBV18 to TRBJ2-1, with 12 bases lining up with TRBD1. Per germline, CDR1 KGHSH and CDR2 LQKENI. This CDR3 is built from 15 residues. With V trimmed by 4 bases and J by 4 bases, 2 bases remained unmatched. The CDR3 DNA is TGTGCCAGCTCACTGGGACAGGGGGCTTACAATGAGCAGTTCTTC. This sequence encodes CASSLGQGAYNEQFF.

The genes are TRBV6-5 and TRBJ2-1, with TRBD2 identical over 11 bases. CDR1 is MNHEY and CDR2 is SVGAGI in the germline V gene. CDR3 size: 15 residues. J was trimmed by 6 bases and V by 2 bases; bases with no gene match: 3. The CDR3 coding sequence is TGTGCCAGCAGTTACACTAGCGGGAGTCCCAATGAGCAGTTCTTC. It is translated as CASSYTSGSPNEQFF.

The chain has TRBV7-3 and TRBJ2-3, with 7 bases identical to TRBD1. Germline values: CDR1 SGHTA, CDR2 FQGTGA. V was pared by 2 bases and J by 1 base, with 6 bases of the junction left unmatched. This CDR3 contains 16 residues. CDR3 loop: CASSLYDRAGTDTQYF. Written as DNA, the CDR3 is TGTGCCAGCAGCTTATACGACAGGGCAGGCACAGATACGCAGTATTTT.

This sequence joins TRBV5-4 and TRBJ1-1; unclear D gene. The CDR3 extends over 17 amino acids. Between the trimmed V and J ends, which lost 0 bases and 0 bases, there was a span of 15 bases. Germline V lookup: CDR1 SGHNT, CDR2 YYREEE (reference sequence). CDR3 DNA sequence: TGTGCCAGCAGCTTGGGGAGGACGGGCACAGTGAACACTGAAGCTTTCTTT. Protein product: CASSLGRTGTVNTEAFF.

V usage is TRBV9 and J usage is TRBJ2-3; D not resolved. This CDR3 region has 14 residues. The V end lost 0 bases, the J end lost 2 bases, and 7 bases lay between the germline ends. From germline, CDR1 is SGDLS and CDR2 YYNGEE. Here the CDR3 DNA reads TGTGCCAGCAGCGTAGAGACTTACACAGATACGCAGTATTTT. Its translation: CASSVETYTDTQYF.

A note on this clone: Within the sample, other DNA sequences also encode this same CDR3. V usage is TRBV5-6 and J usage is TRBJ1-5; the D is unclear. Trimming pared 4 bases from V and 0 bases from J, leaving 11 bases between. The CDR3 runs to 15 residues. Germline lookup yields CDR1 SGHDT and CDR2 YYEEEE. The CDR3 nucleotides are TGTGCCAGCAGCGGGCAGGCCTATAGCAATCAGCCCCAGCATTTT. This sequence encodes CASSGQAYSNQPQHF.

In its sample, this clone was seen a few times. The rearrangement joins TRBV7-9 to TRBJ1-4; 10 bases agree with TRBD1. V shed 0 bases, J shed 6 bases, and the junction held 1 base outside the gene matches. The CDR3 sequence is 15 residues long. Germline CDR1 is SEHNR and CDR2 is FQNEAQ (reference sequence). Here the CDR3 reads CASSLAGTGDEKLFF. The CDR3 DNA is TGTGCCAGCAGCTTAGCGGGGACAGGGGATGAAAAACTGTTTTTT. The full variable domain, rest sourced from reference TRBV7-9 and TRBJ1-4, is DTGVSQNPRHKITKRGQNVTFRCDPISEHNRLYWYRQTLGQGPEFLTYFQNEAQLEKSRLLSDRFSAERPKGSFSTLEIQRTEQGDSAMYLCASSLAGTGDEKLFFGSGTQLSVL.

The chain uses TRBV2 and TRBJ2-5, with D perhaps matching TRBD1 (8 bases). V dropped 8 bases and J dropped 4 bases, with 20 bases sitting between them. CDR1 and CDR2 from the germline V gene are SNHLY and FYNNEI. The CDR3 sequence is 15 residues long. The CDR3 sequence is CASHQRQGRVETQYF. The CDR3, as DNA: TGTGCCAGCCATCAACGACAGGGGAGGGTAGAGACCCAGTACTTC.